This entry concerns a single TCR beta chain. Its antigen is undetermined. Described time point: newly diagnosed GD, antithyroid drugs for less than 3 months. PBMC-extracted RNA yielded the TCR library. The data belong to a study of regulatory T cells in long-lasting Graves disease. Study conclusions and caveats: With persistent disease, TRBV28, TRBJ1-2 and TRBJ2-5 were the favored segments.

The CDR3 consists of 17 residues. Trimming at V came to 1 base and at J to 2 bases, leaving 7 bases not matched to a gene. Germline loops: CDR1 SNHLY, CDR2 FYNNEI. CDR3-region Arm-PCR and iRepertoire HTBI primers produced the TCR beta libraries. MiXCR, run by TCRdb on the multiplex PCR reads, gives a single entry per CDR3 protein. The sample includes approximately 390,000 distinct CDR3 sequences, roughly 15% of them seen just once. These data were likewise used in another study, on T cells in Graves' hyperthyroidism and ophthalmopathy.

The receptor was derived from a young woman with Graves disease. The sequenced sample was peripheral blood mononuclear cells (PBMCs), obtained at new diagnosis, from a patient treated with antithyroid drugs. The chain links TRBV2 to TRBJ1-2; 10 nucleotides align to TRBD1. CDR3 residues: CASSEGQGAGENYGYTF. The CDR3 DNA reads TGTGCCAGCAGTGAAGGACAGGGGGCAGGGGAAAACTATGGCTACACCTTC.